A selection of T cell receptor beta chains follows, all from one sample in a study of blood T cell repertoires in COVID-19. The method was immunoSEQ multiplex PCR; TCRdb's version includes in-frame clones alone and lacks a portion of them. The top ten hold about 4.6% of the sample, which has tens of thousands of clones, about 90% seen once. Sequencing input: peripheral blood. The receptors derive from a human donor in a cohort sampled during active COVID-19. Both conserved end residues are part of each CDR3. The D gene is left open where the match is weak. Size values are once, few and many counts, or a class for expanded clones, and some rows have none.

TRBJ1-4 | TRBV27 | - | - | TGTGCCAGCAGTTTATCGCAGGCGGGACCTACCTCTGAAAAACTGTTTTTT | CASSLSQAGPTSEKLFF
TRBJ1-1 | TRBV18 | - | TRBD1 | TGTGCCAGCTCACCACCGACAGGGGGCTCTGAAGCTTTCTTT | CASSPPTGGSEAFF
TRBJ1-6 | TRBV4-3 | - | - | TGCGCCAGCAGTCCCGGGGATTCACCCCTCCACTTT | CASSPGDSPLHF
TRBJ2-3 | TRBV6-2/TRBV6-3 | - | - | TGTGCCAGCAGTTACGAGAGCTCTAGCACAGATACGCAGTATTTT | CASSYESSSTDTQYF
TRBJ2-1 | TRBV5-4 | - | - | TGTGCCAGCAGCCTGGACAGATTTGGTGAGCAGTTCTTC | CASSLDRFGEQFF
TRBJ2-1 | TRBV27 | - | TRBD2 | TGTGCCAGCAGTAAGACGGGGGGGCGGTACAATGAGCAGTTCTTC | CASSKTGGRYNEQFF
TRBJ2-2 | TRBV18 | - | - | TGTGCCAGCTCACCAGGCCCCGGGGAGCTGTTTTTT | CASSPGPGELFF
TRBJ2-5 | TRBV5-4 | - | - | TGTGCCAGCAGCTTTTATGAGTTGGAGACCCAGTACTTC | CASSFYELETQYF
TRBJ2-2 | TRBV3-1/TRBV3-2 | - | TRBD2 | TGTGCCAGCAGACAAACAGCGGGAGGGCCGCGAACCGGGGAGCTGTTTTTT | CASRQTAGGPRTGELFF
TRBJ2-1 | TRBV7-3 | - | - | TGTGCCAGCAGCCTAACAGGGAGCTCCTACAATGAGCAGTTCTTC | CASSLTGSSYNEQFF
TRBJ1-1 | TRBV5-4 | - | - | TGTGCCAGCAGCTTCACGGGAGCTGAAGCTTTCTTT | CASSFTGAEAFF
TRBJ1-1 | TRBV5-5 | - | - | TGTGCCAGCAGCTACAGGGTTTCAAACACTGAAGCTTTCTTT | CASSYRVSNTEAFF
TRBJ2-7 | TRBV21-1 | - | - | TGTGCCAGCAGCAAATCCCCCGTGCGGGAGCAGTACTTC | CASSKSPVREQYF
TRBJ2-1 | TRBV5-5 | - | TRBD2 | TGTGCCAGCAGTCCTCCGGGACTAGCGGTCAATGAGCAGTTCTTC | CASSPPGLAVNEQFF
TRBJ1-1 | TRBV29-1 | - | TRBD1 | TGCAGCGCTGACAGGGGTCACACTGAAGCTTTCTTT | CSADRGHTEAFF
TRBJ1-5 | TRBV10-1 | few | - | TGCGCCATTCAGGGAGGGGCCTTCGGACAGCGCAATCAGCCCCAGCATTTT | CAIQGGAFGQRNQPQHF
TRBJ2-2 | TRBV5-4 | - | TRBD1 | TGTGCCAGCAGCCTAGACAGGGGGTATGGGGAGCTGTTTTTT | CASSLDRGYGELFF
TRBJ1-2 | TRBV24-1 | - | - | TGTGCCACCACCGGCTATGGCTACACCTTC | CATTGYGYTF
TRBJ1-5 | TRBV5-1 | few | TRBD1 | TGCGCCAGCAGCTTGGAGTCAGGGGGTAATCAGCCCCAGCATTTT | CASSLESGGNQPQHF
TRBJ2-7 | TRBV19 | once | - | TGTGCCAGTAGTATGGATCGAAAGAGGAGGGGGGGCTCCTACGAGCAGTACTTC | CASSMDRKRRGGSYEQYF
TRBJ1-5 | TRBV6-2/TRBV6-3 | - | - | TGTGCCAGCAGTTCCGCCACCAGTAATCAGCCCCAGCATTTT | CASSSATSNQPQHF
TRBJ1-6 | TRBV21-1 | once | - | TGTGCCAGCAGCAAAGGTGACAGGGGGCCTAATTCACCCCTCCACTTT | CASSKGDRGPNSPLHF
TRBJ2-3 | TRBV18 | - | - | TGTGCCAGCGATGCTAGCGTCGCAGATACGCAGTATTTT | CASDASVADTQYF
TRBJ2-5 | TRBV3-1/TRBV3-2 | - | - | TGTGCCAGCAGCCTAGCGGAGATAGAAGAGACCCAGTACTTC | CASSLAEIEETQYF
TRBJ1-5 | TRBV7-8 | once | - | TGTGCCAGCAGCCTCGGCCAGGCCATTAATCAGCCCCAGCATTTT | CASSLGQAINQPQHF
TRBJ1-2 | TRBV24-1 | - | TRBD1 | TGTGCCACCAGTGATACGGGACAGCGGCACGGCTACACCTTC | CATSDTGQRHGYTF
TRBJ2-5 | TRBV4-1 | - | TRBD2 | TGCGCCAGCAGCCAAGAATGGAATACGGGGAGCGGGGGGGAAAAAGAGACCCAGTACTTC | CASSQEWNTGSGGEKETQYF
TRBJ2-1 | TRBV18 | - | TRBD2 | TGTGCCAGCTCACGAGCGGGAGAGTGGAATGAGCAGTTCTTC | CASSRAGEWNEQFF
TRBJ1-3 | TRBV7-9 | - | - | TGTGCCAGCAGCTCGACAGGAGCTGGAAACACCATATATTTT | CASSSTGAGNTIYF
TRBJ1-2 | TRBV2 | - | TRBD1 | TGTGCCAGCAATCCGACAGGGCCGACTGGCTACACCTTC | CASNPTGPTGYTF
TRBJ1-5 | TRBV6-5 | - | - | TGTGCCAGCAGTTACTCGAAGACCAGGCCTGAGCATTTT | CASSYSKTRPEHF
TRBJ1-5 | TRBV19 | - | TRBD1 | TGTGCCAGTGGGGACAGGGCAAGCAATCAGCCCCAGCATTTT | CASGDRASNQPQHF
TRBJ2-3 | TRBV2 | - | - | TGTGCCAGCAGTGTAGGGACTTCAACGGATACGCAGTATTTT | CASSVGTSTDTQYF
TRBJ1-4 | TRBV5-6 | - | - | TGTGCCAGCAGCCAGACGACACCTACCCTGATAGGAAAACTGTTTTTT | CASSQTTPTLIGKLFF
TRBJ1-2 | TRBV7-9 | - | - | TGTGCCAGCAGCTTTAGCGGCAGGAGTAACTATGGCTACACCTTC | CASSFSGRSNYGYTF
TRBJ2-3 | TRBV28 | - | - | TGTGCCAGCAGTTTGTTTCAGGCGGGAACTAGCACAGATACGCAGTATTTT | CASSLFQAGTSTDTQYF
TRBJ2-2 | TRBV5-1 | - | - | TGCGCCAGCAGCTACCACCGGGACACCAACACCGGGGAGCTGTTTTTT | CASSYHRDTNTGELFF
TRBJ1-5 | TRBV19 | - | TRBD1 | TGTGCCAGTAGAACAACAGGGGGCCGCAGTCAGCCCCAGCATTTT | CASRTTGGRSQPQHF
TRBJ1-5 | TRBV3-1/TRBV3-2 | - | - | TGTGCCAGCAGCCAAGGCAGGTCGAATCAGCCCCAGCATTTT | CASSQGRSNQPQHF
TRBJ2-4 | TRBV6-4 | - | TRBD2 | TGTGCCAGCAGCCCCGGGGGGGCCAAAAACATTCAGTACTTC | CASSPGGAKNIQYF
TRBJ2-1 | TRBV19 | - | - | TGCAGGGTCGCCTACAATGAGCAGTTCTTC | CRVAYNEQFF
TRBJ1-2 | TRBV7-9 | - | - | TGTGCCAGCAGCCAAGAACAGGGTTTGAGCTATGGCTACACCTTC | CASSQEQGLSYGYTF
TRBJ2-5 | TRBV7-2 | - | TRBD2 | TGTGCCAGCAGCAAGGGGGCTAGCGGGACCACGGGGGTAGAGACCCAGTACTTC | CASSKGASGTTGVETQYF
TRBJ1-1 | TRBV7-9 | - | - | TGTGCCAGCAGCTTAAGTCACGGAGGAGCTTTCTTT | CASSLSHGGAFF
TRBJ1-1 | TRBV28 | once | - | TGTGCCAGCAGCTCTCCAGGGGTAGGGAACACTGAAGCTTTCTTT | CASSSPGVGNTEAFF
TRBJ2-5 | TRBV5-4 | - | TRBD2 | TGTGCCACCGGGACTAGCGGGGGTAGGGGGGAGACCCAGTACTTC | CATGTSGGRGETQYF
TRBJ2-7 | TRBV7-9 | few | - | TGTGCCAGCAGCTTAGACCCACAGTCATCCTACGAGCAGTACTTC | CASSLDPQSSYEQYF